The sequence of this T cell receptor beta chain was determined in a study of T-cell reconstitution after alpha-beta-depleted transplantation in children. Overall study findings and caveats: Several hundred graft clones that had expanded were reportedly the source of alpha-beta T cells about two months after transplant. Diversity and T-cell counts at one year after transplant derived mostly from new T cells.

Preparation of the TCRbeta library involved a method that used unique molecular identifiers. TCRdb reprocessed the PCR reads with MiXCR, giving one entry per CDR3 protein. The sample shows 450,000 to 550,000 distinct CDR3 sequences, about an eighth of them seen only once. V was cut by 3 bases and J by 3 bases, with 15 bases left in between. The CDR3 contains 15 residues. Germline assignment: CDR1 SGHAT and CDR2 FQNNGV. The sample holds many counts of this clonotype. As yet, its antigen is unknown. The specimen was PBMCs, mostly from graft donor cells, collected 180 days after TCRalphabeta/CD19-depleted stem cell transplant. The chain links TRBV11-2 to TRBJ2-7; unclear D gene. The TCR sequence derives from a female patient younger than 10 who had a stem cell transplant for aplastic anemia, so the T cells may come from the graft donor. The DNA for the CDR3 is TGTGCCAGCAGCTTGCGGTATGCGGCGAGCTACGAGCAGTACTTC. As protein: CASSLRYAASYEQYF. The complete variable domain, with remaining parts taken from reference TRBV11-2 and TRBJ2-7, reads EAGVAQSPRYKIIEKRQSVAFWCNPISGHATLYWYQQILGQGPKLLIQFQNNGVVDDSQLPKDRFSAERLKGVDSTLKIQPAKLEDSAVYLCASSLRYAASYEQYFGPGTRLTVT.